This T cell receptor (beta chain) comes out of a study of T cell responses to AZD1222 COVID-19 vaccine. Trimming took 2 bases from V and 2 from J, leaving 18 bases between them. This CDR3 spans 17 amino acids. Germline V gene lookup returns CDR1 MNHEY and CDR2 SVGEGT. TCRdb's copy holds only in-frame clones and misses some; the assay was immunoSEQ multiplex PCR. The data hold 120,000 to 150,000 clones, with approximately 88% observed a single time. This receptor was taken from an adult in good health. The V call is TRBV6-2 or TRBV6-3, the J call TRBJ1-2, with D maybe TRBD1 (5 bases). Here the sequenced sample was peripheral blood, taken on day 0 of AZD1222 vaccination. CDR3 sequence: CASSYPPAEGQNYGYTF. In nucleotides, the CDR3 is TGTGCCAGCAGTTACCCCCCCGCGGAGGGGCAGAACTATGGCTACACCTTC.